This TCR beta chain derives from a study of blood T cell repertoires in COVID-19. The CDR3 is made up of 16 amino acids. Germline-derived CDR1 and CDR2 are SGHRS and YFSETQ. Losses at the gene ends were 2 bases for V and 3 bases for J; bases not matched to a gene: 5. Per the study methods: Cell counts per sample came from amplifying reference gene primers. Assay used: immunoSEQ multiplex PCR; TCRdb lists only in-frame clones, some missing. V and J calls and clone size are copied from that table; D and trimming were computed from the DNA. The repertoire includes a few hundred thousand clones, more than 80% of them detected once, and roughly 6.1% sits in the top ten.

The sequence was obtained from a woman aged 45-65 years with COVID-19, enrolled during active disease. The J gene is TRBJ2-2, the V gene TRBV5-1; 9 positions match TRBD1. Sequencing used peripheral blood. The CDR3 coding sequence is TGCGCCAGCAGCTTTCGGACAGGGGTCGACACCGGGGAGCTGTTTTTT. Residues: CASSFRTGVDTGELFF.